These 23 T cell receptor beta chains came from one sample sequenced in a study of T cell responses to AZD1222 COVID-19 vaccine (dated by TCRdb to about 2021). Interpreted using the paper, the time point label stands for: baseline before first vaccination. The library was made by the immunoSEQ multiplex PCR assay. The table was pulled from immuneACCESS by TCRdb, which kept in-frame rearrangements only. Such tables lose some clones; where checked, under half of the loss comes from unresolved V genes, and the rest has no known cause. For this sample there are 150,000 to 200,000 clones; 80% to 95% appear just once. Of the sample, over 9.5% falls within the top ten clones. Sequencing used peripheral blood, obtained on day 0 of AZD1222 vaccination. Receptors were obtained from an adult in good health.

The V call is TRBV5-1, the J call TRBJ1-1; no clear D gene. This CDR3 region has 15 residues. V was shortened by 4 bases and J by 5 bases, with 18 bases between the two germline ends. The germline V gene encodes CDR1 SGHRS and CDR2 YFSETQ. CDR3 amino acids: CASSPNTHPGTEAFF. In DNA, the CDR3 is TGCGCCAGCAGCCCCAACACTCACCCCGGGACTGAAGCTTTCTTT.

The genes are TRBV6-2 or TRBV6-3 and TRBJ2-5; 9 nucleotides match TRBD2. This CDR3 contains 14 residues. The junction had 9 bases not matched to a gene; V was cut back by 4 bases and J by 9 bases. Germline V gene lookup returns CDR1 MNHEY and CDR2 SVGEGT. The CDR3 DNA reads as TGTGCCAGCAGTTCCCTAGCGGGGCCTTGGGCCCAGTACTTC. It translates to CASSSLAGPWAQYF.

This chain connects TRBV12-3 or TRBV12-4 to TRBJ2-2; D remains ambiguous. Trimming removed 5 bases from V and 4 bases from J, with 8 bases in between. The CDR3 has 13 amino acids. CDR3 in DNA: TGTGCCAGCAGTACCTCCTTCACCGGGGAGCTGTTTTTT. Protein sequence: CASSTSFTGELFF.

Points on this clone: The junction differs from germline at one of its ends, possibly a read error. The rearrangement joins TRBV30 to TRBJ1-1; weak D call: TRBD1 (6 bases). Germline V lookup: CDR1 GTSNPN, CDR2 SVGIG (reference sequence). The CDR3 contains 12 residues. CDR3 sequence (DNA): TGTGCCTGGGGAGACTCCGGGACAAGAGGGATCTTT. Its translation: CAWGDSGTRGIF.

The V call is TRBV5-4, the J call TRBJ1-1, with a possible D match to TRBD1 (5 bases). The germline V gene has CDR1 SGHNT and CDR2 YYREEE (reference sequence). The V gene lost 3 bases and the J gene lost 10 bases, with 13 bases spanning the gap. This CDR3 has 12 amino acids. CDR3 nucleotides: TGTGCCAGCAGCTCCCCAACAGGAGGAGCTTTCTTT. Translating gives CASSSPTGGAFF. Looking up the rest from reference TRBV5-4 and TRBJ1-1 gives the full variable domain: ETGVTQSPTHLIKTRGQQVTLRCSSQSGHNTVSWYQQALGQGPQFIFQYYREEENGRGNFPPRFSGLQFPNYSSELNVNALELDDSALYLCASSSPTGGAFFGQGTRLTVV.

The CDR3 nucleotides are TGTGCCAGCAGCCAGCGTTCTTCGGACAGGACCGCTGGCTACACCTTC. Its translation is CASSQRSSDRTAGYTF. The chain couples TRBV3-1 (or the pseudogene TRBV3-2) to TRBJ1-2, with 7 bases lining up with TRBD1. CDR1 is LGHDT, CDR2 YNNKEL, per germline (reference sequence). After removal of 3 bases from V and 7 bases from J, the junction contained 14 bases not matched to a gene. CDR3 length: 16 amino acids.

Points on this clone: Other DNA sequences in the sample encode the same CDR3. The chain uses TRBV2 and TRBJ2-1; 7 bases are shared with TRBD2. V trimming: 1 base; J trimming: 3 bases; junction bases outside the gene matches: 6. The CDR3 is 16 amino acids. The V gene's germline CDR1 is SNHLY and CDR2 FYNNEI. CDR3 protein: CASSEVRLAVYNEQFF. CDR3 in DNA: TGTGCCAGCAGTGAAGTACGCCTAGCGGTCTACAATGAGCAGTTCTTC.

This clone was recorded once. The V and J genes are TRBV6-2 or TRBV6-3 and TRBJ2-7; D not resolved. Germline assignment: CDR1 MNHEY and CDR2 SVGEGT. This CDR3 is 12 amino acids long. Trimming stripped 0 bases from V and 2 bases from J, with 2 bases between. The CDR3 here is CASSYSAYEQYV. CDR3 nucleotide sequence: TGTGCCAGCAGTTACTCGGCCTACGAGCAGTACGTC.

This chain connects TRBV24-1 to TRBJ2-1; a possible D gene is TRBD1 (6 bases). V was clipped by 12 bases and J by 2 bases, with 19 bases between them. The length of the CDR3 is 15 residues. The V gene's germline CDR1 is KGHDR and CDR2 SFDVKD. The DNA of the CDR3 is TGTGCCTCACAGGGTAACGGGGTCGCCTACAATGAGCAGTTCTTC. It translates to CASQGNGVAYNEQFF.

The V and J genes are TRBV19 and TRBJ1-5; TRBD1 matches 10 bases. Germline-derived CDR1 and CDR2 are LNHDA and SQIVND (reference sequence). The CDR3 spans 16 residues. Trimming removed 5 bases from V and 5 bases from J; junction bases left unmatched: 9. In DNA form, the CDR3 reads TGTGCCAGTAGTCTCGACAGGGGGCGAAGGGATCAGCCCCAGCATTTT. Translation: CASSLDRGRRDQPQHF. Using reference TRBV19 and TRBJ1-5 for the parts outside the CDR3, the full variable domain is DGGITQSPKYLFRKEGQNVTLSCEQNLNHDAMYWYRQDPGQGLRLIYYSQIVNDFQKGDIAEGYSVSREKKESFPLTVTSAQKNPTAFYLCASSLDRGRRDQPQHFGDGTRLSIL.

The chain uses TRBV4-1 and TRBJ1-6, with 7 bases aligning to TRBD1. This CDR3 contains 15 residues. Germline lookup yields CDR1 MGHRA and CDR2 YSYEKL. V trimming: 0 bases; J trimming: 9 bases; junction bases outside the gene matches: 5. CDR3 sequence: CASSQDPRGGSPLHF. The CDR3 DNA follows: TGCGCCAGCAGCCAAGATCCCAGGGGGGGTTCACCCCTCCACTTT.

The genes are TRBV25-1 and TRBJ1-3; TRBD1 might be the D (6 bases). CDR1 MGHDK and CDR2 SYGVNS come from the germline V gene. Trimming shortened V by 6 bases and J by 2 bases, and 11 bases separated the two germline ends. CDR3 length: 14 amino acids. DNA of the CDR3: TGTGCCAGCAGGCGGACAGATGCTGGAAACACCATATATTTT. The encoded protein is CASRRTDAGNTIYF.

V and J are TRBV7-9 and TRBJ2-1, with D maybe TRBD1 (6 bases). Germline lookup yields CDR1 SEHNR and CDR2 FQNEAQ (reference sequence). The CDR3 length is 13 residues. Between the trimmed V and J ends, which lost 5 bases and 7 bases, there was a span of 12 bases. The CDR3 region is CASSIPGQNEQFF. The CDR3 coding sequence is TGTGCCAGCAGCATCCCGGGACAAAATGAGCAGTTCTTC.

This rearrangement joins TRBV7-9 to TRBJ1-2; weak D call: TRBD1 (5 bases). V lost 3 bases to trimming and J lost 8 bases, with 13 bases between them. The CDR3 is made up of 13 amino acids. Germline loops: CDR1 SEHNR, CDR2 FQNEAQ (reference sequence). The CDR3 DNA sequence: TGTGCCAGCAGCTTGTTACTCAGGGAGGGCTACACCTTC. Protein: CASSLLLREGYTF. The entire variable domain, with the rest obtained from reference TRBV7-9 and TRBJ1-2, is as follows: DTGVSQNPRHKITKRGQNVTFRCDPISEHNRLYWYRQTLGQGPEFLTYFQNEAQLEKSRLLSDRFSAERPKGSFSTLEIQRTEQGDSAMYLCASSLLLREGYTFGSGTRLTVV.

The chain carries TRBV7-8 and TRBJ2-7; 11 bases map to TRBD2. Trimming at V came to 5 bases and at J to 2 bases, leaving 5 bases not matched to a gene. Germline CDR1 reads SGHVS; CDR2 reads FQNEAQ. The CDR3 is made up of 15 amino acids. The CDR3, as DNA: TGTGCCAGCAGCCGCCCGACTAGCGGGGCCTACGAGCAGTACTTC. As protein: CASSRPTSGAYEQYF.

The chain carries TRBV6-5 and TRBJ2-7, with TRBD1 matching 7 bases. The V gene's germline CDR1 is MNHEY and CDR2 SVGAGI. The CDR3 runs to 13 residues. Unmatched junction bases numbered 7, after V lost 8 bases and J lost 3 bases. The CDR3: CASSTGMDYEQYF. The CDR3 bases are TGTGCCAGCTCGACAGGGATGGACTACGAGCAGTACTTC.

The V and J genes are TRBV19 and TRBJ1-5; D is possibly TRBD1 (6 bases). With 7 bases removed from V and 0 bases from J, the gap between germline ends came to 13 bases. This CDR3 has 15 amino acids. Germline V CDR1 and CDR2: LNHDA, SQIVND (reference sequence). In nucleotides, the CDR3 is TGTGCCAGTATCGGACAGTGGAATAGCAATCAGCCCCAGCATTTT. Protein: CASIGQWNSNQPQHF.

This chain uses TRBV20-1 with TRBJ2-1; 7 bases are a match to TRBD2. The germline CDR1 and CDR2 sequences are DFQATT and SNEGSKA (reference sequence). The trim removed 3 bases at V and 8 bases at J, leaving 10 bases unmatched. The CDR3 loop spans 14 amino acids. CDR3 coding DNA: TGCAGTGCTAGTTCGGGGCGGGAGATTGATGAGCAGTTCTTC. This encodes CSASSGREIDEQFF.

This clone occurred once. The rearrangement joins TRBV5-4 to TRBJ1-5, with D perhaps matching TRBD1 (6 bases). CDR3 length equals 16 residues. CDR1 SGHNT and CDR2 YYREEE come from the germline V gene (reference sequence). The germline V and J ends were trimmed by 3 bases and 1 base, with 14 bases remaining between them. The CDR3 is CASSWGGRGSNQPQHF. The CDR3 DNA reads as TGTGCCAGCAGCTGGGGGGGGCGCGGGAGCAATCAGCCCCAGCATTTT.

This chain joins TRBV6-6 and TRBJ1-3, with TRBD1 matching 11 bases. Trimming cost V 5 bases and J 2 bases; bases outside gene matches: 2. CDR1 is MNHNY, CDR2 SVGAGI, per germline (reference sequence). The CDR3 extends over 15 amino acids. CDR3 DNA sequence: TGTGCCAGCAGTGGACAGGGGGCAGCTGGAAACACCATATATTTT. Its translation is CASSGQGAAGNTIYF.

V gene TRBV30 combines with J gene TRBJ1-3; TRBD1 might be the D (5 bases). The CDR3 extends over 13 amino acids. V shed 2 bases and J shed 0 bases, with 5 bases lying between them. Germline lookup yields CDR1 GTSNPN and CDR2 SVGIG (reference sequence). CDR3 DNA: TGTGCCTGGAGTACAGGCTCTGGAAACACCATATATTTT. It is translated as CAWSTGSGNTIYF.

The genes are TRBV19 and TRBJ1-1; TRBD1 might be the D (6 bases). With 4 bases removed from V and 1 base from J, the gap between germline ends came to 16 bases. Per the germline V gene, CDR1 is LNHDA and CDR2 is SQIVND (reference sequence). The CDR3 runs 16 residues. This CDR3 reads CASSTIHRAQNTEAFF. The CDR3 coding sequence is TGTGCCAGTAGTACAATCCACAGGGCTCAGAACACTGAAGCTTTCTTT.

The chain joins TRBV6-5 to TRBJ2-2, with D hard to call. Germline V lookup: CDR1 MNHEY, CDR2 SVGAGI. The V end lost 0 bases, the J end lost 6 bases, and 11 bases lay between the germline ends. This CDR3 region has 15 residues. The CDR3 DNA is TGTGCCAGCAGTTACTCGAAGGACGGTCCCGGGGAGCTGTTTTTT. It specifies CASSYSKDGPGELFF.